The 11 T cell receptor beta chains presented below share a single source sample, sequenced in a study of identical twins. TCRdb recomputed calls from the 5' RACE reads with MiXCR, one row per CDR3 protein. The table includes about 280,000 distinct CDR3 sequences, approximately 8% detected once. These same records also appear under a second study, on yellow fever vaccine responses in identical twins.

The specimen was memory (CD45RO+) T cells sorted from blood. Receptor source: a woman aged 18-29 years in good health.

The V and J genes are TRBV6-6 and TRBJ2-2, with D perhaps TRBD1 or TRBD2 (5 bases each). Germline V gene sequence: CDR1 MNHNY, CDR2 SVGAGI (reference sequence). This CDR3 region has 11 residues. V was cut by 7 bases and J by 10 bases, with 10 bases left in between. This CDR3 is CASIEGSELFF. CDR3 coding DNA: TGTGCCAGCATCGAGGGGTCGGAGCTGTTTTTT.

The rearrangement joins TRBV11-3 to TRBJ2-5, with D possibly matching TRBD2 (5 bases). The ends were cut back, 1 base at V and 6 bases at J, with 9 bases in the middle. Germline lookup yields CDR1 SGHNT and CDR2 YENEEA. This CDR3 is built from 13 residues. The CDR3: CASSLAGIKTQYF. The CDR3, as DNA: TGTGCCAGCAGCTTAGCGGGAATAAAGACCCAGTACTTC.

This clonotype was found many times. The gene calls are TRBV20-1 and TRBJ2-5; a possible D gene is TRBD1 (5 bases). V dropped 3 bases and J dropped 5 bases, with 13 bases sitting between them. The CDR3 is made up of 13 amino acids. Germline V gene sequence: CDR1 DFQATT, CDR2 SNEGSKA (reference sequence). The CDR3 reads CSASVRAGETQYF. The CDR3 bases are TGCAGTGCTAGCGTGCGAGCAGGGGAGACCCAGTACTTC.

CDR3 DNA sequence: TGTGCCAGCAGCCTAACAGGGGGCGCGGTCTACGAGCAGTACTTC. The encoded protein is CASSLTGGAVYEQYF. The genes are TRBV7-9 and TRBJ2-7; 9 nucleotides agree with TRBD1. The germline gives CDR1 SEHNR, CDR2 FQNEAQ (reference sequence). V shed 5 bases, J shed 3 bases, and the junction held 8 bases outside the gene matches. The CDR3 is made up of 15 amino acids.

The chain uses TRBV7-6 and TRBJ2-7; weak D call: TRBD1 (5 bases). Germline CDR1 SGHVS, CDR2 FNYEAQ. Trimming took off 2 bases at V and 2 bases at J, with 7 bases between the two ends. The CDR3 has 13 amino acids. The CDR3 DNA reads TGTGCCAGCAGCTTACCAGGGACCTACGAGCAGTACGTC. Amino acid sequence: CASSLPGTYEQYV.

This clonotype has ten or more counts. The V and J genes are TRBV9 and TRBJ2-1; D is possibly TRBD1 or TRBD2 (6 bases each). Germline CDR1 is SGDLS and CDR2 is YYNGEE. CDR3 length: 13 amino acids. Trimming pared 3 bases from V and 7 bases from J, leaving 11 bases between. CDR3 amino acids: CASSAQGRNEQFF. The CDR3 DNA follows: TGTGCCAGCAGCGCCCAGGGGAGGAATGAGCAGTTCTTC.

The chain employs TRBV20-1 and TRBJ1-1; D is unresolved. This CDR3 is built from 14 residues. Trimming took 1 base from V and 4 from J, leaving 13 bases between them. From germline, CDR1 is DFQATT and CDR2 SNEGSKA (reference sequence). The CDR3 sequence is CSARVDGRVTEAFF. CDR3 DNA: TGCAGTGCTAGAGTCGATGGACGGGTCACTGAAGCTTTCTTT.

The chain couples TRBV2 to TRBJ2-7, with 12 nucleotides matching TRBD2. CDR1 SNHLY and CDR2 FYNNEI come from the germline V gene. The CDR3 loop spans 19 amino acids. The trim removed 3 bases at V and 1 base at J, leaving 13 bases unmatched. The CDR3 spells CASSDRLAGVRLRSYEQYF. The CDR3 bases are TGTGCCAGCAGTGACAGACTAGCGGGAGTACGGTTAAGATCCTACGAGCAGTACTTC.

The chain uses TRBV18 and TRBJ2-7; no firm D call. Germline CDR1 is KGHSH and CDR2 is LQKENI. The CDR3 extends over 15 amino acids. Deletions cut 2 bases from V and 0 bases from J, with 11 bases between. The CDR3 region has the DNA TGTGCCAGCTCACCAACGGGCGCCCGCTCCTACGAGCAGTACGTC. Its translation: CASSPTGARSYEQYV.

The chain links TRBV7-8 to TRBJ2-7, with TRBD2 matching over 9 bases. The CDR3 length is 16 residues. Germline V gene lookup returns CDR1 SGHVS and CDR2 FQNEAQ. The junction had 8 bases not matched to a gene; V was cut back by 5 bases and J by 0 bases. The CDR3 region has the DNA TGTGCCAGCAGCGCTAGGGGGCGGGGGGGCTCCTACGAGCAGTACGTC. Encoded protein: CASSARGRGGSYEQYV.

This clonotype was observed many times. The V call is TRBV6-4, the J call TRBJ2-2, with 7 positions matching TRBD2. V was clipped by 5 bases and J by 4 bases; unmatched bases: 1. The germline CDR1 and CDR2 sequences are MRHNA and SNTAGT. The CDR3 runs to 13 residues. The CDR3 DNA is TGTGCCAGCAGTCGCGGGAGCACCGGGGAGCTGTTTTTT. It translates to CASSRGSTGELFF.